This T cell receptor (beta chain) derives from a study of blood T cell repertoires in COVID-19. V lost 3 bases to trimming and J lost 2 bases, with 16 bases between them. There are 16 residues in the CDR3. Germline loops: CDR1 SEHNR, CDR2 FQNEAQ (reference sequence). This clone was counted a single time. Clones were read by immunoSEQ multiplex PCR, and TCRdb kept only the in-frame ones, dropping some. Found here are 470,000 or so clones, 70% to 90% of them singletons; the top ten hold under 2%. The sample taken for sequencing was PBMCs or T cells enriched from blood (not recorded which). This chain uses TRBV7-9 with TRBJ2-5; TRBD2 might be the D (7 bases). The sequence derives from a woman between 18 and 30 years old with acute COVID-19. CDR3 DNA sequence: TGTGCCAGCAGCTTGGGGGGGCGTTCAGCGCAAGAGACCCAGTACTTC. It specifies CASSLGGRSAQETQYF.